This T cell receptor beta chain is drawn from a study of T cell responses to AZD1222 COVID-19 vaccine. As for the study in general: It was second doses at about 4 or about 12 weeks that were pooled. General study findings and limits: The donor group comprised mostly white British people and more females; the analysis possibly underestimated clonal diversity. Nearly half of the spike-specific TCRs reportedly recognize variant regions that carry no mutations. CD4 TCRs covered the whole spike, strongest at regions 160-218 and 743-854.

Clones were read by immunoSEQ multiplex PCR, and TCRdb kept only the in-frame ones, dropping some. The data hold 100,000 to 110,000 clones, with about 88% observed a single time. The CDR3 is 16 amino acids. V was pared by 0 bases and J by 7 bases, with 19 bases between. Germline CDR1 is SGHRS and CDR2 is YFSETQ. Turning to this clone: Its antigen is unknown.

This sample comprised peripheral blood, obtained on day 0 of AZD1222 vaccination. This TCR came from an adult in good health. The rearrangement uses TRBV5-1 and TRBJ1-2, with D tentatively TRBD1 (6 bases). The CDR3 DNA sequence: TGCGCCAGCAGCTTGGCTGGCGCAGGGGCGGTTGCTGGCTACACCTTC. This translates into CASSLAGAGAVAGYTF.